This T cell receptor beta chain came from a study of blood T cell repertoires in COVID-19. About the study: Samples came from the United States, Italy and Spain, spanning acute and convalescent COVID-19. T cells, B-cell-depleted T cells, or PBMCs provided the cDNA or gDNA that served as material.

Original methodology: How many nucleated cells were present was estimated from reference gene primer amplification. Generated by immunoSEQ multiplex PCR, the TCRdb table keeps only in-frame clones and is missing some. That table is the source of V, J and clone size, and D and trimming were worked out from the DNA. The table records 50,000 to 70,000 clones, around 90% of them present only once. This clone was recorded only once. The germline V gene has CDR1 SQVTM and CDR2 ANQGSEA. V trimming: 6 bases; J trimming: 4 bases; junction bases outside the gene matches: 13. This CDR3 region has 16 residues. This chain links TRBV29-1 with TRBJ2-3, with TRBD2 identical over 10 bases. The source of this sequence is a human donor with active COVID-19. The donor label of this sample is uncertain. Sequencing was done on a sample of peripheral blood. The CDR3 region is CSVAPLTSGTADTQYF. The CDR3 DNA sequence: TGCAGCGTCGCCCCTCTAACTAGCGGGACCGCAGATACGCAGTATTTT.